Shown below are 12 T cell receptor beta chains from a single sample sequenced in a study of cytomegalovirus exposure and HLA in healthy donors. Use of 60 Vbeta and 13 Jbeta primers characterized the PCR. Some clones are missing from TCRdb's copy, which holds only in-frame ones; the method was immunoSEQ multiplex PCR. The profile covers about 160,000 clones, with roughly 79% appearing a single time and under 15% taken by the ten largest. The sample taken for sequencing was PBMCs. Receptor source: a woman aged 45-59 years in good health and CMV-seronegative.

V and J are TRBV28 and TRBJ1-2; D is perhaps TRBD1 (5 bases). With 7 bases removed from V and 2 bases from J, the gap between germline ends came to 8 bases. The CDR3 extends over 12 amino acids. Germline lookup yields CDR1 MDHEN and CDR2 SYDVKM. As DNA, the CDR3 is TGTGCCAGCAACCGGGGGAACTATGGCTACACCTTC. It encodes CASNRGNYGYTF.

The chain carries TRBV7-2 and TRBJ1-2, with unresolved D. Trimming took off 9 bases at V and 0 bases at J, with 8 bases between the two ends. The length of the CDR3 is 12 residues. The germline V gene has CDR1 SGHTA and CDR2 FQGNSA. The CDR3 sequence is CASHRANYGYTF. The CDR3, as DNA: TGTGCCAGTCACCGAGCTAACTATGGCTACACCTTC.

With regard to this clone: Distinct nucleotide sequences in the sample also encode this CDR3. The chain combines TRBV11-3 with TRBJ1-1; D might be TRBD1 (5 bases). CDR3 length: 13 amino acids. The germline V and J ends were trimmed by 6 bases and 1 base, with 9 bases remaining between them. Germline loops: CDR1 SGHNT, CDR2 YENEEA. Here the CDR3 DNA reads TGTGCCAGCAGTTCCGGGGGGAACACTGAAGCTTTCTTT. Translated: CASSSGGNTEAFF. Full variable domain (remainder filled in from reference TRBV11-3 and TRBJ1-1): EAGVVQSPRYKIIEKKQPVAFWCNPISGHNTLYWYLQNLGQGPELLIRYENEEAVDDSQLPKDRFSAERLKGVDSTLKIQPAELGDSAVYLCASSSGGNTEAFFGQGTRLTVV.

The chain joins TRBV5-1 to TRBJ2-5, with 7 bases fitting TRBD1. V trimming: 4 bases; J trimming: 1 base; junction bases outside the gene matches: 4. The germline CDR1 and CDR2 sequences are SGHRS and YFSETQ. The CDR3 covers 14 residues. The CDR3 DNA sequence: TGCGCCAGCAGCCAACAGGGGATCCAAGAGACCCAGTACTTC. Its protein is CASSQQGIQETQYF.

The V and J genes are TRBV7-9 and TRBJ1-2; 7 nucleotides agree with TRBD1. J was trimmed by 8 bases and V by 3 bases; bases with no gene match: 9. The CDR3 has 14 amino acids. CDR1 is SEHNR and CDR2 is FQNEAQ in the germline V gene (reference sequence). CDR3 in amino acids: CASSLDSGTEGYTF. CDR3 nucleotides: TGTGCCAGCAGCTTGGACTCCGGGACAGAAGGCTACACCTTC.

V is TRBV6-5 and J is TRBJ1-2; 10 positions match TRBD1. The V and J ends lost 0 bases and 3 bases, in that order; junction bases with no gene match: 1. The CDR3 totals 15 residues. Germline V gene sequence: CDR1 MNHEY, CDR2 SVGAGI. The CDR3 here is CASSYSGQGYYGYTF. Here the CDR3 DNA reads TGTGCCAGCAGTTACTCGGGACAGGGGTACTATGGCTACACCTTC.

J is TRBJ2-1 and V is TRBV29-1; 8 positions match TRBD1. This CDR3 contains 14 residues. V shed 5 bases and J 4 bases; nucleotides not matched to a gene: 7. Germline V CDR1 and CDR2: SQVTM, ANQGSEA. The CDR3 nucleotides are TGCAGCGTTCCGGGACAGGCGGCTTACAATGAGCAGTTCTTC. Translating gives CSVPGQAAYNEQFF.

The V call is TRBV18, the J call TRBJ1-1, with 8 bases identical to TRBD1. Trimming took 2 bases from V and 3 from J; bases not matched to a gene: 2. Germline V lookup: CDR1 KGHSH, CDR2 LQKENI. The CDR3 is 14 residues long. The DNA of the CDR3 is TGTGCCAGCTCACCAAACAGGGGGGACACTGAAGCTTTCTTT. As protein: CASSPNRGDTEAFF.

In its sample, this clone was seen a few times. V gene TRBV10-3 combines with J gene TRBJ2-5, with 10 bases lining up with TRBD1. The CDR3 extends over 15 amino acids. V was pared by 6 bases and J by 0 bases, with 4 bases of the junction left unmatched. Germline CDR1 reads ENHRY; CDR2 reads SYGVKD. The CDR3 here is CAIRGDRGDQETQYF. For the CDR3, the DNA is TGTGCCATCAGGGGGGACAGGGGCGACCAAGAGACCCAGTACTTC.

The chain couples TRBV7-2 to TRBJ2-3, with 10 bases matching TRBD2. Losses at the gene ends were 2 bases for V and 2 bases for J; bases not matched to a gene: 7. Germline-derived CDR1 and CDR2 are SGHTA and FQGNSA. The CDR3 spans 17 residues. The CDR3 DNA reads TGTGCCAGCAGCTTATTAGGACTAGCGGAGTTCACAGATACGCAGTATTTT. It codes for CASSLLGLAEFTDTQYF.

This clone showed up just once. The genes are TRBV5-1 and TRBJ2-5, with 11 bases matching TRBD2. Germline CDR1 is SGHRS and CDR2 is YFSETQ. V was pared by 3 bases and J by 2 bases, with 6 bases of the junction left unmatched. There are 16 residues in the CDR3. CDR3 amino acids: CASSWGTSGNQETQYF. CDR3 coding DNA: TGCGCCAGCAGCTGGGGGACTAGCGGAAATCAAGAGACCCAGTACTTC.

V and J are TRBV2 and TRBJ1-1, with D perhaps matching TRBD1 (6 bases). Trimming cost V 5 bases and J 2 bases, with 12 bases left between them. The CDR3 extends over 14 amino acids. The germline V gene encodes CDR1 SNHLY and CDR2 FYNNEI. The CDR3 here is CASSKDRLNTEAFF. The CDR3 DNA is TGTGCCAGCAGTAAGGACAGACTAAACACTGAAGCTTTCTTT.